This T cell receptor beta chain was profiled in a study of monozygotic twins with inflammatory bowel disease. The germline V gene encodes CDR1 DFQATT and CDR2 SNEGSKA (reference sequence). CDR3 length equals 12 residues. Eight reactions per sample, run separately, yielded cDNA. TCRdb reworked the 5' RACE reads into one entry per CDR3 protein, no DNA. This table lists 400,000 to 500,000 distinct CDR3 sequences. This sequence joins TRBV20-1 and TRBJ2-5; TCRdb gives TRBD1 as the D gene, but with no DNA this cannot be confirmed. Sequencing was carried out using blood. The clonotype comes from a human donor with ulcerative colitis or Crohn's disease, or a healthy co-twin of an affected twin (not recorded which). The CDR3 reads CSALYRGETQYF.